This T cell receptor beta chain emerged from a study of T cells in localized non-small cell lung cancer. There are 11 residues in the CDR3. Deletions cut 7 bases from V and 7 bases from J, with 8 bases between. CDR1 and CDR2 from the germline V gene are SGDLS and YYNGEE. Sequencing used immunoSEQ multiplex PCR; TCRdb keeps in-frame clones, though not all of them. There are under 150,000 clones in the sample; 80% to 90% occur only once, and 1.7% lies in the top ten. This clone was seen a handful of times. Specimen: peripheral blood, collected before any cancer treatment. V gene TRBV9 combines with J gene TRBJ2-2, with D uncertain. This clonotype was sampled from a female donor older than 55 with stage I lung adenocarcinoma. The CDR3 reads CASGFDGELFF. In DNA form, the CDR3 reads TGTGCCAGCGGTTTCGACGGGGAGCTGTTTTTT.